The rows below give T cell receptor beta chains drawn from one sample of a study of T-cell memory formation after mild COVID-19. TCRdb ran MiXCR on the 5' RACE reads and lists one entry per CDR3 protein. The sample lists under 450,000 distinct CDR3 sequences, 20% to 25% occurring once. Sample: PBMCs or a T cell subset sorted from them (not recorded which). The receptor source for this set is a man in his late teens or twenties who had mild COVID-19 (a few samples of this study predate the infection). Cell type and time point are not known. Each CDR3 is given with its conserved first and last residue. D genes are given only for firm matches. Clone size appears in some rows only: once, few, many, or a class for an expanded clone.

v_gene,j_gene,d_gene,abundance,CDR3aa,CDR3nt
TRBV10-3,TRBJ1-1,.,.,CAISDEGPEAFF,TGTGCCATCAGTGACGAGGGCCCTGAAGCTTTCTTT
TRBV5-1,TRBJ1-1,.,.,CASSPASDTEAFF,TGCGCCAGCAGCCCTGCGTCGGACACTGAAGCTTTCTTT
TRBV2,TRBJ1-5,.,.,CASRTHNQPQHF,TGTGCCAGCAGAACCCACAATCAGCCCCAGCATTTT
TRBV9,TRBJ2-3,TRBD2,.,CASSGRAGGSADTQYF,TGTGCCAGCAGCGGGAGAGCGGGGGGGTCCGCAGATACGCAGTATTTT
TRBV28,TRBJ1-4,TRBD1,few,CASSSGQGSNEKLFF,TGTGCCAGCAGTAGCGGACAGGGATCTAATGAAAAACTGTTTTTT
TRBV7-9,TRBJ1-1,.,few,CASRTESPEAFF,TGTGCCAGCAGAACGGAGTCCCCTGAAGCTTTCTTT
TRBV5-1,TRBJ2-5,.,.,CASSWYVGTEETQYF,TGCGCCAGCAGCTGGTACGTGGGCACGGAAGAGACCCAGTACTTC
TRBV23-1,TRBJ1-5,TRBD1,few,CASRLQGASRNNSNQPQHF,TGCGCCAGCCGCTTACAGGGGGCTTCTCGAAACAATAGCAATCAGCCCCAGCATTTT
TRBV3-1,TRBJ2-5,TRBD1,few,CASSRTSGTAYQETQYF,TGTGCCAGCAGCCGTACCTCCGGGACAGCCTACCAAGAGACCCAGTACTTC
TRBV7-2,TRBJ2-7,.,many,CASTPGSSYEQYF,TGTGCCAGCACCCCCGGTTCTTCCTACGAGCAGTACTTC
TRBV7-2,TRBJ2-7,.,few,CASRGTEAYEQYF,TGTGCCAGTCGGGGGACAGAAGCCTACGAGCAGTACTTC
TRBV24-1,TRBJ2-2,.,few,CATAPEVTGELFF,TGTGCCACTGCACCTGAGGTTACCGGGGAGCTGTTTTTT
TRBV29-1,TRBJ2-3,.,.,CSVEDGRGRRDTQYF,TGCAGCGTTGAAGATGGGCGAGGACGCAGGGATACGCAGTATTTT
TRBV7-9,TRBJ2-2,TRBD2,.,CASHGLAGYTGELFF,TGTGCCAGCCATGGACTAGCGGGATATACCGGGGAGCTGTTTTTT
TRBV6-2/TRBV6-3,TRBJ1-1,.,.,CASSWGINTEAFF,TGTGCCAGCAGCTGGGGGATAAACACTGAAGCTTTCTTT
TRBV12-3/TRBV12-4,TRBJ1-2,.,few,CASSLGGPYGYTF,TGTGCCAGCAGTTTAGGAGGCCCATATGGCTACACCTTC
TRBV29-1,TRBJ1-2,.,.,CSVIPGSAQSGYTF,TGCAGCGTTATACCGGGGAGCGCCCAGTCTGGCTACACCTTC
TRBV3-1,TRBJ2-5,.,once,CASSRVSWETQYF,TGTGCCAGCAGCCGGGTTAGCTGGGAGACCCAGTACTTC
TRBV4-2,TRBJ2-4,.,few,CASSQDWTRRNIQYF,TGTGCCAGCAGCCAAGACTGGACCCGAAGGAACATTCAGTACTTC
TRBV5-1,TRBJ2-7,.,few,CASSLALAESSYEQYF,TGCGCCAGCAGCTTGGCGTTGGCGGAGAGCTCCTACGAGCAGTACTTC
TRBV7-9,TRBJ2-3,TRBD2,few,CASRGLAGSTDTQYF,TGTGCCAGCAGGGGACTAGCGGGGAGCACAGATACGCAGTATTTT
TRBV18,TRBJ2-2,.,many,CASSPGYTGELFF,TGTGCCAGCTCACCAGGGTACACCGGGGAGCTGTTTTTT
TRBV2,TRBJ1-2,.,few,CASTGTGNYGYTF,TGTGCCAGCACGGGCACAGGTAACTATGGCTACACCTTC
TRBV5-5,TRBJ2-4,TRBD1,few,CASSFRDRNIQYF,TGTGCCAGCAGCTTTAGGGACAGAAACATTCAGTACTTC
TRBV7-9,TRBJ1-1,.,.,CASSPLAEGEAFF,TGTGCCAGCAGCCCCCTCGCAGAGGGAGAAGCTTTCTTT
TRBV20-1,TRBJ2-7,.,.,CSASLAETYEQYF,TGCAGTGCTAGCCTGGCCGAGACCTACGAGCAGTACTTC
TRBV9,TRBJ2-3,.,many,CASSVAGNTDTQYF,TGTGCCAGCAGCGTGGCGGGGAACACAGATACGCAGTATTTT
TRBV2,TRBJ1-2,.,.,CASRDGMLDGYTF,TGTGCCAGCAGGGACGGGATGCTAGATGGCTACACCTTC
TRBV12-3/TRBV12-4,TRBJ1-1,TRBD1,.,CASTFSPRGPEAFF,TGTGCCAGCACCTTCTCTCCGAGGGGGCCTGAAGCTTTCTTT
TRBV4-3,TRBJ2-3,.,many,CASSQEERTADTQYF,TGCGCCAGCAGCCAAGAGGAAAGGACCGCAGATACGCAGTATTTT
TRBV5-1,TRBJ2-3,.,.,CASRGTDTDTQYF,TGCGCCAGCAGAGGGACGGACACAGATACGCAGTATTTT
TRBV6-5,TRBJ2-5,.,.,CASISTGQETQYF,TGTGCCAGCATATCAACAGGACAAGAGACCCAGTACTTC
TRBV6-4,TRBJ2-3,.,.,CASSPTERDTDTQYF,TGTGCCAGCAGCCCAACAGAGAGGGACACGGATACGCAGTATTTT
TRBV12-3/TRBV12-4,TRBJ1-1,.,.,CASSFTSSNTEAFF,TGTGCCAGCAGTTTCACGAGTTCGAACACTGAAGCTTTCTTT
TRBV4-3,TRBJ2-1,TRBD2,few,CASSHPPTSGVSNEQFF,TGCGCCAGCAGCCACCCACCCACTAGCGGGGTAAGCAATGAGCAGTTCTTC
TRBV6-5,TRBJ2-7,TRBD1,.,CASSYAGTGYEQYF,TGTGCCAGCAGTTACGCTGGGACAGGCTACGAGCAGTACTTC
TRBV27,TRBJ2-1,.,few,CASKKSLEQFF,TGTGCCAGCAAAAAATCCCTTGAGCAGTTCTTC
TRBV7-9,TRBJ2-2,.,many,CASSLRGSSGELFF,TGTGCCAGCAGCTTGAGGGGGTCGTCCGGGGAGCTGTTTTTT
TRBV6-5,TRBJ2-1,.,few,CASSPQGRANNEQFF,TGTGCCAGCAGTCCCCAGGGCAGGGCAAACAATGAGCAGTTCTTC
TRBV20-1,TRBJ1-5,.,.,CSAREGEQDNQPQHF,TGCAGTGCTAGGGAAGGAGAACAGGACAATCAGCCCCAGCATTTT
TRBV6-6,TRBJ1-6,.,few,CASNVQGRNSPLHF,TGTGCCAGCAACGTGCAGGGGAGAAATTCACCCCTCCACTTT
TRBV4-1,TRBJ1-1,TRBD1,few,CASSRGQGESTEAFF,TGCGCCAGCAGCCGGGGACAGGGGGAGAGCACTGAAGCTTTCTTT
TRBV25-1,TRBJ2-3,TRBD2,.,CASSEGTGTSEGTDTQYF,TGTGCCAGCAGTGAAGGCACCGGGACTAGCGAGGGGACGGATACGCAGTATTTT
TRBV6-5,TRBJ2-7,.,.,CAIWNRGYEQYF,TGTGCCATCTGGAACCGGGGCTACGAGCAGTACTTC
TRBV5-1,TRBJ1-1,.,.,CASSLDGSNTEAFF,TGCGCCAGCAGCTTGGACGGCTCGAACACTGAAGCTTTCTTT
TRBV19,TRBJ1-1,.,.,CASRRAKTEAFF,TGTGCCAGCCGCAGGGCGAAGACTGAAGCTTTCTTT
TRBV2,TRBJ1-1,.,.,CASSIGNPMNTEAFF,TGTGCCAGCAGTATCGGCAACCCCATGAACACTGAAGCTTTCTTT
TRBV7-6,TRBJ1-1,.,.,CASSLELTAMNTEAFF,TGTGCCAGCAGCTTAGAACTGACGGCGATGAACACTGAAGCTTTCTTT
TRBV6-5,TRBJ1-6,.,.,CASSRDGVNSPLHF,TGTGCCAGCAGTCGGGACGGAGTGAATTCACCCCTCCACTTT
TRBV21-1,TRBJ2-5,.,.,CASSKARPAGGPRQETQYF,TGTGCCAGCAGCAAAGCGCGGCCAGCGGGGGGGCCTCGCCAAGAGACCCAGTACTTC
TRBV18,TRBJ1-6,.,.,CASSSNQENSPLHF,TGTGCCAGCTCGTCTAACCAGGAAAATTCACCCCTCCACTTT
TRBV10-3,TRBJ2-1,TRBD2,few,CAISEPSGGKLNEQFF,TGTGCCATCAGTGAGCCCTCGGGAGGGAAACTGAATGAGCAGTTCTTC
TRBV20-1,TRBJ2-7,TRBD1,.,CSAIPPVDRGRFPYEQYF,TGCAGTGCTATCCCCCCGGTCGACAGGGGGCGATTCCCCTACGAGCAGTACTTC
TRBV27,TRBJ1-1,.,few,CASSSITRSNTEAFF,TGTGCCAGCAGCTCCATCACTAGGAGTAACACTGAAGCTTTCTTT
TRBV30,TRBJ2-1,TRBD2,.,CAWSPPSSGGEVEQFF,TGTGCCTGGAGTCCTCCCTCTAGCGGGGGGGAGGTGGAGCAGTTCTTC